This T cell receptor beta chain originates from a study of T cell repertoires in Merkel cell carcinoma (dated by TCRdb to about 2019). Looking at the study overall: Patients who had received intralesional immunotherapy or systemic immune checkpoint blockade ahead of the biopsy were left out. The MCPyV-specific clonotypes were initially defined from expanded tumor-infiltrating lymphocytes through tetramer sorting, cloning and paired TCR sequencing. To be included, a participant needed a diagnosis of MCPyV-positive Merkel cell carcinoma and tumor-infiltrating lymphocytes that had been successfully expanded in vitro. The study at large found these results: No normal tissue biopsies were studied.

Reading the germline V gene gives CDR1 MGHRA and CDR2 YSYEKL. The trim is 3 bases for V and 5 bases for J, with a gap of 11 bases between the germline ends. Spanning cysteine to phenylalanine, the CDR3 consists of 14 amino acids. Kept here is only the CDR3 DNA, which spans 42 bases and is read in frame from base 1. The immunoSEQ assay was used for TRB CDR3 sequencing and data processing of tumor genomic DNA. The source is immuneACCESS, and TCRdb retained only in-frame sequences with V and J called. Part of the clones is not carried over; for the studies checked, unresolved V genes explain less than half of this, and the remainder is unexplained. For this sample the table gives about 15,000 clones, of which approximately 73% were detected only once. The ten largest clones take up roughly 17% of the sample. With respect to this clone: It lacks a known antigen. No much larger clonotype is one base removed from it; base qualities were not supplied.

Biopsy-confirmed MCPyV-positive Merkel cell carcinoma was present in the study subjects, and positive serum antibodies to T-antigen were found in every subject. Genomic DNA was extracted from about 6 adjacent 10-micron frozen tumor sections without any cell sorting or culture. About 5 x 5 x 5 mm of tumor biopsy tissue was frozen in optimal cutting temperature compound. In the frozen biopsy, scout sections stained with hematoxylin and eosin confirmed abundant Merkel cell carcinoma and infiltrating cells. This clonotype was sampled from an adult with Merkel cell carcinoma. The chain couples TRBV4-1 to TRBJ1-5, with the D gene call left open. The sequencing input was tumor tissue. The base sequence is TGCGCCAGCAGCCACATATACTCAGATCAGCCCCAGCATTTT. The resulting protein is CASSHIYSDQPQHF.